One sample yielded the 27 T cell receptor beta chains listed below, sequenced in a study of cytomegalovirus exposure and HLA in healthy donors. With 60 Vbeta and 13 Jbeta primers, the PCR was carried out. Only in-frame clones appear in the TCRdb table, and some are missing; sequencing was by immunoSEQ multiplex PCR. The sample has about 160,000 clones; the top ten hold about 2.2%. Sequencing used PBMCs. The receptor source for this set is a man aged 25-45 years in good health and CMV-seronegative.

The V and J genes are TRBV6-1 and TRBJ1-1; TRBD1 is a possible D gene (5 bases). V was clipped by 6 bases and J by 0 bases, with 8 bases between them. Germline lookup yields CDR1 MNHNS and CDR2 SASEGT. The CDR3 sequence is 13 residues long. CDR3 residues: CASRAGLNTEAFF. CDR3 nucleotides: TGTGCCAGCAGGGCGGGGCTGAACACTGAAGCTTTCTTT.

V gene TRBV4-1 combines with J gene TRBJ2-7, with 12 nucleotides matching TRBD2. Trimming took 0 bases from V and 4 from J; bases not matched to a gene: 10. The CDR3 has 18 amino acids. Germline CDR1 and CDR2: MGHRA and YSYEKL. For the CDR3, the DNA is TGCGCCAGCAGCCAAGAAGCTAGCGGGAGGGCCATTATGTACGAGCAGTACTTC. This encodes CASSQEASGRAIMYEQYF.

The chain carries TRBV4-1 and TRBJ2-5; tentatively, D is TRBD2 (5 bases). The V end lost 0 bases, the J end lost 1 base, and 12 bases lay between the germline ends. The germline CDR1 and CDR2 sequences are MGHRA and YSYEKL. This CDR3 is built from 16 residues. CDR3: CASSQDSARSQETQYF. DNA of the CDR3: TGCGCCAGCAGCCAAGATAGCGCGCGGTCCCAAGAGACCCAGTACTTC.

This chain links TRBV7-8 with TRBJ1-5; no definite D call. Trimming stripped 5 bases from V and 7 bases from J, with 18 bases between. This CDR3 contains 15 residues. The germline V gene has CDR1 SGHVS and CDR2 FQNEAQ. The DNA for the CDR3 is TGTGCCAGCAGCCCTCTCGGGGTCGACAAGCAGCCCCAGCATTTT. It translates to CASSPLGVDKQPQHF.

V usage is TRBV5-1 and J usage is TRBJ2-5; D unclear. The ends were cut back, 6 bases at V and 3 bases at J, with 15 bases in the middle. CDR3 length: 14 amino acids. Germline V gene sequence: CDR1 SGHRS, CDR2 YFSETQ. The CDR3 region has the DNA TGCGCCAGCAATTATATGTCAAGAGAAGAGACCCAGTACTTC. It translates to CASNYMSREETQYF.

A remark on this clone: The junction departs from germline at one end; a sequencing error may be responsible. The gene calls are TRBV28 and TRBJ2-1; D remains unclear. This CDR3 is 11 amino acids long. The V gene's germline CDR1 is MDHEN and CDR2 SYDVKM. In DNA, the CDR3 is TGTGCCAGCAGTTCCAACAATAAGCAGTTCTTC. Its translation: CASSSNNKQFF.

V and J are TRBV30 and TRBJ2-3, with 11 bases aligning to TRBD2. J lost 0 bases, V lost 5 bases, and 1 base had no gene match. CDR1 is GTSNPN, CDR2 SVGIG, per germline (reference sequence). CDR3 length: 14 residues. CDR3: CAWGLAGSTDTQYF. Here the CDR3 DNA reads TGTGCCTGGGGACTAGCGGGTAGCACAGATACGCAGTATTTT.

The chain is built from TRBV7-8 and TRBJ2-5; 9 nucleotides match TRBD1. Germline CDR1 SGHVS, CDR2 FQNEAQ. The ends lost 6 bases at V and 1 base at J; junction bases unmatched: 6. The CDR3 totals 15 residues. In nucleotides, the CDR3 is TGTGCCAGCAGTTCGAGGGGACAGGGCCAAGAGACCCAGTACTTC. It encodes CASSSRGQGQETQYF.

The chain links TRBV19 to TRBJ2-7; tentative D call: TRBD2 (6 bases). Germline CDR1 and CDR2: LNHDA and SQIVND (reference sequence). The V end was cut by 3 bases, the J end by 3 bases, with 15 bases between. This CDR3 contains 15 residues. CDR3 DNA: TGTGCCAGTAGTATCGGGGCGGGGCAGAACTACGAGCAGTACTTC. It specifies CASSIGAGQNYEQYF.

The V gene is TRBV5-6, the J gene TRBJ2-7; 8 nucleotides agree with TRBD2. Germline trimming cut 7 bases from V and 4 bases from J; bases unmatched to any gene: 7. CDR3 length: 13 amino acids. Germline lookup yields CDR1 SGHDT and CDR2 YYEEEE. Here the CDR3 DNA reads TGTGCCAGCGGACGAACGGGAGGGTACGAGCAGTACTTC. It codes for CASGRTGGYEQYF.

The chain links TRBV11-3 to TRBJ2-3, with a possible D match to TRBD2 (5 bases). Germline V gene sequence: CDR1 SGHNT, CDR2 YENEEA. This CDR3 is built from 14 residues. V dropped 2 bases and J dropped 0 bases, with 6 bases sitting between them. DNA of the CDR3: TGTGCCAGCAGCTTACGGACTAGCACAGATACGCAGTATTTT. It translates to CASSLRTSTDTQYF.

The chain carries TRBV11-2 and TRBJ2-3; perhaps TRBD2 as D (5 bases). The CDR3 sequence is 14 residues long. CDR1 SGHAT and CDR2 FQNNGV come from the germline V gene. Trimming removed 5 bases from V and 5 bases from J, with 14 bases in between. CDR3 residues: CASSGSGWGDTQYF. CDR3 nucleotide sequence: TGTGCCAGCAGCGGCAGCGGTTGGGGAGATACGCAGTATTTT.

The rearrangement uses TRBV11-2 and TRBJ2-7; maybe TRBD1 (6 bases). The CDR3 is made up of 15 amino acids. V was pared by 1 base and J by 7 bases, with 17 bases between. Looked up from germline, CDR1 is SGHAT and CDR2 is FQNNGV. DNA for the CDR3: TGTGCCAGCAGCTTAGTCCCAGGGGCGGTGTGGGAGCAGTACTTC. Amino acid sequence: CASSLVPGAVWEQYF.

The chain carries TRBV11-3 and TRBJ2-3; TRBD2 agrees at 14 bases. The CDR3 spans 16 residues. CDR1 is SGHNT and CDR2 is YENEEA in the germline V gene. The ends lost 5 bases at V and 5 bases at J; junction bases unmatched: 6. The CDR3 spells CASSQTSGRAKDTQYF. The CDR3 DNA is TGTGCCAGCAGCCAGACTAGCGGGAGGGCCAAAGATACGCAGTATTTT.

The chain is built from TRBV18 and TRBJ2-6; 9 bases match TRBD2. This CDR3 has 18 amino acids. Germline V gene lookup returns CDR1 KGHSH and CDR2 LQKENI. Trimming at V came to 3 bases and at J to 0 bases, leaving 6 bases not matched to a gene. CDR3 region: CASSPRTSASSGANVLTF. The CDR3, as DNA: TGTGCCAGCTCACCGAGGACTAGCGCCAGCTCTGGGGCCAACGTCCTGACTTTC. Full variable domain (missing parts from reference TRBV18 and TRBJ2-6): NAGVMQNPRHLVRRRGQEARLRCSPMKGHSHVYWYRQLPEEGLKFMVYLQKENIIDESGMPKERFSAEFPKEGPSILRIQQVVRGDSAAYFCASSPRTSASSGANVLTFGAGSRLTVL.

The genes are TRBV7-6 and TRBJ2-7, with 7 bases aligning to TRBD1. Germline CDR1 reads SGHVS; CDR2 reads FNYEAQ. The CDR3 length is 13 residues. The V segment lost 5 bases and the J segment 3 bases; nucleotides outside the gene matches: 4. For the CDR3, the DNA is TGTGCCAGCAGCCCCCGGACAGGCTACGAGCAGTACTTC. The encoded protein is CASSPRTGYEQYF.

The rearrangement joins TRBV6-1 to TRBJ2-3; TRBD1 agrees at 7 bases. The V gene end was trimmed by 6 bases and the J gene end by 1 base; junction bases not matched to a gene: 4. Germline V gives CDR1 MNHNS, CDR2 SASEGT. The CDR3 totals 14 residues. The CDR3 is CASRDTGGTDTQYF. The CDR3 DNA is TGTGCCAGCAGGGACACAGGGGGCACAGATACGCAGTATTTT.

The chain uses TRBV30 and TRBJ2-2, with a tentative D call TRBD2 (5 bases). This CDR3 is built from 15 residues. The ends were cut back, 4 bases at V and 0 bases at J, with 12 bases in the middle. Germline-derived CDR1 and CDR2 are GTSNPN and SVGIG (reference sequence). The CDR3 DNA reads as TGTGCCTGGATTCGGACTGCTGCGAACACCGGGGAGCTGTTTTTT. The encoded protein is CAWIRTAANTGELFF.

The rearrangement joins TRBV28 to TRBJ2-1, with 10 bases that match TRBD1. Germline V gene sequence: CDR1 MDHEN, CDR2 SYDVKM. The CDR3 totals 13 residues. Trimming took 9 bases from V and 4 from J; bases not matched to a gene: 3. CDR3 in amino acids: CASGQGDYNEQFF. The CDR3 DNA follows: TGTGCCAGTGGACAGGGGGATTACAATGAGCAGTTCTTC. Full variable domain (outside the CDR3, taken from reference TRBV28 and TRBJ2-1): DVKVTQSSRYLVKRTGEKVFLECVQDMDHENMFWYRQDPGLGLRLIYFSYDVKMKEKGDIPEGYSVSREKKERFSLILESASTNQTSMYLCASGQGDYNEQFFGPGTRLTVL.

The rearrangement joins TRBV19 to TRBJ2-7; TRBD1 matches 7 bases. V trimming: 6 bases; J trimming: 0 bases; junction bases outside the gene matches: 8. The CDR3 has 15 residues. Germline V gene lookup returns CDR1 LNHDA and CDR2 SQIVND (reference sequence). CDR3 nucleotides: TGTGCCAGTAGAGAGGGGCCAGGGGGCTCCTACGAGCAGTACTTC. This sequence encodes CASREGPGGSYEQYF.

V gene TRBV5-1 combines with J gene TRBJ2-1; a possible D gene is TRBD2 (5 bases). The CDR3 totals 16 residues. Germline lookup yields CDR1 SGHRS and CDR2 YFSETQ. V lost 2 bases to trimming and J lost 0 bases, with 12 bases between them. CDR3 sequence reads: CASSLSSRGSYNEQFF. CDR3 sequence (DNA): TGCGCCAGCAGCTTATCCAGCCGGGGCTCCTACAATGAGCAGTTCTTC.

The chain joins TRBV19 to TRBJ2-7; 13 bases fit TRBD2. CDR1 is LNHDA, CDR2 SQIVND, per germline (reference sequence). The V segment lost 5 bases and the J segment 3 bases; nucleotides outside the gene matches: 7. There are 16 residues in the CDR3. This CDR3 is CASSSRTSGSVYEQYF. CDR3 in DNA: TGTGCCAGTAGTTCCCGGACTAGCGGGAGTGTCTACGAGCAGTACTTC. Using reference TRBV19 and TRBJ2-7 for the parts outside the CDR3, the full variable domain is DGGITQSPKYLFRKEGQNVTLSCEQNLNHDAMYWYRQDPGQGLRLIYYSQIVNDFQKGDIAEGYSVSREKKESFPLTVTSAQKNPTAFYLCASSSRTSGSVYEQYFGPGTRLTVT.

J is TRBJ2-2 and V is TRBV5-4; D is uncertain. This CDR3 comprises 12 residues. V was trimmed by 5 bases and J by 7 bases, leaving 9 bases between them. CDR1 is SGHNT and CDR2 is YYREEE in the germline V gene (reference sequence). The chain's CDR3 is CASSGSGGELFF. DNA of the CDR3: TGTGCCAGCAGTGGTTCGGGCGGGGAGCTGTTTTTT.

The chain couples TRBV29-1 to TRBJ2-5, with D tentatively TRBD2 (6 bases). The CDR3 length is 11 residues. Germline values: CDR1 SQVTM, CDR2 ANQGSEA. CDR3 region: CSVSSAETQYF. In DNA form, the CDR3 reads TGCAGTGTCTCTAGCGCGGAGACCCAGTACTTC. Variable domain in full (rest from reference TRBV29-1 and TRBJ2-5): SAVISQKPSRDICQRGTSLTIQCQVDSQVTMMFWYRQQPGQSLTLIATANQGSEATYESGFVIDKFPISRPNLTFSTLTVSNMSPEDSSIYLCSVSSAETQYFGPGTRLLVL.

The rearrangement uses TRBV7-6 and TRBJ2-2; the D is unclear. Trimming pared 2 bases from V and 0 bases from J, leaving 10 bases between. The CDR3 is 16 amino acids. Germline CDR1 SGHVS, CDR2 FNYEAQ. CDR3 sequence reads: CASSLNTISNTGELFF. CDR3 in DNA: TGTGCCAGCAGCTTAAATACTATATCGAACACCGGGGAGCTGTTTTTT. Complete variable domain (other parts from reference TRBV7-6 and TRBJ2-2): GAGVSQSPRYKVTKRGQDVALRCDPISGHVSLYWYRQALGQGPEFLTYFNYEAQQDKSGLPNDRFSAERPEGSISTLTIQRTEQRDSAMYRCASSLNTISNTGELFFGEGSRLTVL.

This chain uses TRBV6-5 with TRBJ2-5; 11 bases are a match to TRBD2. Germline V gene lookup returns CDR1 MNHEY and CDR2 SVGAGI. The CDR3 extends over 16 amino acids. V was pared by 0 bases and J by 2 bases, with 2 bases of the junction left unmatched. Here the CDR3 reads CASSYSGLAEQETQYF. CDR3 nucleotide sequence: TGTGCCAGCAGTTACTCGGGACTAGCGGAACAAGAGACCCAGTACTTC.

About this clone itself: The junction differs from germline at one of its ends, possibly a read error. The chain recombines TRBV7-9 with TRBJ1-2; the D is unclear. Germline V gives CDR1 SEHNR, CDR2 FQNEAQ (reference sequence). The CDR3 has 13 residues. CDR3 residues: CASSWGEASWKTF. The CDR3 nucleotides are TGTGCCAGCAGCTGGGGAGAGGCCAGTTGGAAAACTTTC.